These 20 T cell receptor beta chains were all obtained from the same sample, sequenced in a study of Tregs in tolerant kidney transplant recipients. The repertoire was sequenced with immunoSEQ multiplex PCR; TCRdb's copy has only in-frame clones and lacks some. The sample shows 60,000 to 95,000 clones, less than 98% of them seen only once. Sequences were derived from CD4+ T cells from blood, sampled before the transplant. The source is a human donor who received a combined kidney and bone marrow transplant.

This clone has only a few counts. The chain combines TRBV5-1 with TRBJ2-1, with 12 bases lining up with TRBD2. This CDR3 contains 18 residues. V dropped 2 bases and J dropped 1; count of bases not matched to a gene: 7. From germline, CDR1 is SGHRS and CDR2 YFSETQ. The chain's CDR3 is CASSFPSGRAASYNEQFF. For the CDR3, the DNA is TGCGCCAGCAGCTTTCCTAGCGGGAGGGCCGCTTCCTACAATGAGCAGTTCTTC.

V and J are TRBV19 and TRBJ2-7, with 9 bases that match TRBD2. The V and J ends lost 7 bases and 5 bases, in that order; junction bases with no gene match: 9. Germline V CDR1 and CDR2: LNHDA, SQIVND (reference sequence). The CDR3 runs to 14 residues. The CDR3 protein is CASKTGTSFNEQYF. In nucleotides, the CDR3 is TGTGCCAGTAAGACGGGGACTAGCTTCAACGAGCAGTACTTC. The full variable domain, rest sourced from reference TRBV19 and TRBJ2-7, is DGGITQSPKYLFRKEGQNVTLSCEQNLNHDAMYWYRQDPGQGLRLIYYSQIVNDFQKGDIAEGYSVSREKKESFPLTVTSAQKNPTAFYLCASKTGTSFNEQYFGPGTRLTVT.

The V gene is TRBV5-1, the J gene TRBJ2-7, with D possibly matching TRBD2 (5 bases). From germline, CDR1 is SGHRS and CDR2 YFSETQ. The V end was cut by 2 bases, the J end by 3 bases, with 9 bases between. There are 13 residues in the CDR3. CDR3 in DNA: TGCGCCAGCAGCTTACTAGAAGACTACGAGCAGTACTTC. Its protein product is CASSLLEDYEQYF.

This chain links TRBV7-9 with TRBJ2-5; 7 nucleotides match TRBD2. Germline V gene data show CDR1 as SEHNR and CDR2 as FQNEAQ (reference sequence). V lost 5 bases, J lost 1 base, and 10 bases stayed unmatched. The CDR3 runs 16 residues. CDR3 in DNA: TGTGCCAGCAGCCCGGCCGGGCGGGGGTTCCAAGAGACCCAGTACTTC. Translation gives CASSPAGRGFQETQYF.

This CDR3 is CAISKIKGGGPEAFF. As DNA, the CDR3 is TGTGCCATCTCTAAGATTAAAGGGGGCGGCCCTGAAGCTTTCTTT. The chain combines TRBV10-3 with TRBJ1-1, with TRBD1 matching over 7 bases. The CDR3 covers 15 residues. Trimming took 8 bases from V and 6 from J; bases not matched to a gene: 15. Germline values: CDR1 ENHRY, CDR2 SYGVKD.

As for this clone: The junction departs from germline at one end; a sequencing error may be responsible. The CDR3 nucleotides are TGCAGTGCTAGACAGGGGACTAGCGGGGTTTTC. Amino acid sequence: CSARQGTSGVF. V usage is TRBV20-1 and J usage is TRBJ2-7; 13 bases are shared with TRBD2. The germline V gene has CDR1 DFQATT and CDR2 SNEGSKA (reference sequence). The CDR3 is 11 amino acids.

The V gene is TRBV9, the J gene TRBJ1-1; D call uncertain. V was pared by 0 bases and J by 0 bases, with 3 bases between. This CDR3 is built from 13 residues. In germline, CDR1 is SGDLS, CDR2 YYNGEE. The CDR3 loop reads CASSVDMNTEAFF. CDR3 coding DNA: TGTGCCAGCAGCGTAGATATGAACACTGAAGCTTTCTTT.

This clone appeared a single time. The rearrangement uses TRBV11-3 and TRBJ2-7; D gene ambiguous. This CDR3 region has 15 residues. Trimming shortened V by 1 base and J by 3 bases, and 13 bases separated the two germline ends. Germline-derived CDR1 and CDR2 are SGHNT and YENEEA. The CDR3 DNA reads TGTGCCAGCAGCTTAGTTGGAGTTTCAAGCTACGAGCAGTACTTC. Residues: CASSLVGVSSYEQYF.

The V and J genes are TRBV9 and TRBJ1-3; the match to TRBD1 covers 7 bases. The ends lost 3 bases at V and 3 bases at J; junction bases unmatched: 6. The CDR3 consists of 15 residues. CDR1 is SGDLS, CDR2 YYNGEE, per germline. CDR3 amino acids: CASSGEGGYGNTIYF. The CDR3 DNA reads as TGTGCCAGCAGCGGCGAAGGGGGCTATGGAAACACCATATATTTT.

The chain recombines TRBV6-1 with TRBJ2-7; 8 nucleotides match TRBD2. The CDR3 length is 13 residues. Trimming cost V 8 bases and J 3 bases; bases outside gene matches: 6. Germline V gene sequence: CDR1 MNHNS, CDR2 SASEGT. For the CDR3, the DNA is TGTGCCAGCGGGGCGGGAGGCTACTACGAGCAGTACTTC. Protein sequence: CASGAGGYYEQYF.

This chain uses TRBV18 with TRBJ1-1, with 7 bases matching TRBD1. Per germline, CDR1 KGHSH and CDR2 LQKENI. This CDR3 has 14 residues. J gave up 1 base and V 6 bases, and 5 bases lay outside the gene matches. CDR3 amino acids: CASSYRGGNTEAFF. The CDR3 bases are TGTGCCAGCTCGTACAGGGGTGGGAACACTGAAGCTTTCTTT.

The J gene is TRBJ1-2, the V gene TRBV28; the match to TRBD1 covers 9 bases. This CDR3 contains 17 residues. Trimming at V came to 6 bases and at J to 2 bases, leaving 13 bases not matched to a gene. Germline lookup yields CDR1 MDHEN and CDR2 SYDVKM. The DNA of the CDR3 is TGTGCCAGCAGCGGCAACTTACAGGGGGCCCTGAACTATGGCTACACCTTC. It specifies CASSGNLQGALNYGYTF.

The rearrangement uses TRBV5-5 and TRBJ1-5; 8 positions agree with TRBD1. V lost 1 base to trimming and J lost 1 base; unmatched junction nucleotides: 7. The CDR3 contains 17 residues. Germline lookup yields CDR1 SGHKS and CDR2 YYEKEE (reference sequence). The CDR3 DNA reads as TGTGCCAGCAGCTTGTGGGACAGGCCATGGAGCAATCAGCCCCAGCATTTT. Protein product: CASSLWDRPWSNQPQHF.

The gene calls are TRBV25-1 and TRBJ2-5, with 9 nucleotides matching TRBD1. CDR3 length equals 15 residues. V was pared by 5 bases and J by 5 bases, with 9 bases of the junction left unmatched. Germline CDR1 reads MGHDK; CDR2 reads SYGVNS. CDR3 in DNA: TGTGCCAGCAGTCGAGGGGGACAGGGCCGGGAGACCCAGTACTTC. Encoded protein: CASSRGGQGRETQYF.

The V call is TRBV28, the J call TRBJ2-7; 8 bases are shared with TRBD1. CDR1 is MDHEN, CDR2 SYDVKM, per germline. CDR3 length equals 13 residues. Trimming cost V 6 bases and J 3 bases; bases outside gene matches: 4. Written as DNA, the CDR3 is TGTGCCAGCAGCCCAGGGGGCGGCTACGAGCAGTACTTC. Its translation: CASSPGGGYEQYF. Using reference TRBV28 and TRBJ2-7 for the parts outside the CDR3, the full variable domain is DVKVTQSSRYLVKRTGEKVFLECVQDMDHENMFWYRQDPGLGLRLIYFSYDVKMKEKGDIPEGYSVSREKKERFSLILESASTNQTSMYLCASSPGGGYEQYFGPGTRLTVT.

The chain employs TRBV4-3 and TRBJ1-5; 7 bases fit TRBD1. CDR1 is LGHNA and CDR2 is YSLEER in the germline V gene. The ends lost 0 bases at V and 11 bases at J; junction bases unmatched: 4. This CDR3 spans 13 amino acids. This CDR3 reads CASSQDTGATQHF. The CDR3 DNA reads TGCGCCAGCAGCCAAGACACAGGGGCGACCCAGCATTTT.

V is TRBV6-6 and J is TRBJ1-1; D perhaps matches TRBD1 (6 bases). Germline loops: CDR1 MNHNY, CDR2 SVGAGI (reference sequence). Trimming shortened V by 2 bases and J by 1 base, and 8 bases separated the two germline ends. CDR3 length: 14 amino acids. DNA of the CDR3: TGTGCCAGCAGTTACGACAGGACGAACACTGAAGCTTTCTTT. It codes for CASSYDRTNTEAFF.

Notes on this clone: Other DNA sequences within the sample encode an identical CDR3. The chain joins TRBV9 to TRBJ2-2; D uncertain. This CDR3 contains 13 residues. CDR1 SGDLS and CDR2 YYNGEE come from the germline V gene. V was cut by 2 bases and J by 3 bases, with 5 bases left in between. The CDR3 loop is CASSVLYTGELFF. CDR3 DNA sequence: TGTGCCAGCAGCGTTCTGTACACCGGGGAGCTGTTTTTT.

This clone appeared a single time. CDR3 coding DNA: TGTGCCAGCAATCTACAGAATTCACCCCTCCACTTT. Encoded protein: CASNLQNSPLHF. The chain uses TRBV9 and TRBJ1-6, with D uncertain. In germline, CDR1 is SGDLS, CDR2 YYNGEE. The CDR3 length is 12 residues. Trimming cost V 6 bases and J 7 bases, with 8 bases left between them.

The CDR3 sequence: CASSLKRSSNEKLFF. The CDR3 nucleotides read TGTGCCAGCAGCTTAAAAAGGAGTTCTAATGAAAAACTGTTTTTT. V usage is TRBV7-2 and J usage is TRBJ1-4; D is ambiguous. Germline CDR1 and CDR2: SGHTA and FQGNSA. CDR3 length equals 15 residues. The germline V and J ends were trimmed by 2 bases and 3 bases, with 10 bases remaining between them.